The rows below give T cell receptor beta chains drawn from one sample of a study of cytomegalovirus exposure and HLA in healthy donors. Profiling relied on immunoSEQ multiplex PCR, and the TCRdb table lists in-frame clones only, not all of them. The table records 90,000 to 120,000 clones, around 72% of them present only once. Sequenced input: PBMCs. Receptors originate from a woman between 35 and 50 years old in good health and CMV-seropositive. CDR3s include the opening cysteine and the closing phenylalanine or tryptophan. Fields, in order: CDR3 DNA, CDR3 protein, J gene, clone size, V gene, D gene. The D gene is left open where the match is weak. Some rows have no size entry. The others give once, few or many, or a class for an expanded clone.

TGCGCCAGCAGCAACGGCTACAATGAGCAGTTCTTC	CASSNGYNEQFF	TRBJ2-1	.	TRBV5-1	.
TGTGCCTCGGACCGGGACAGGGTCACAGATACGCAGTATTTT	CASDRDRVTDTQYF	TRBJ2-3	.	TRBV30	TRBD1
TGCGCCAGCAGCGCCGATACAGGGGGTTGGCGAGAGACCCAGTACTTC	CASSADTGGWRETQYF	TRBJ2-5	.	TRBV5-1	TRBD1
TGTGCCAGCAAAGGGCGGCAGGGGAGCCAGCCCCAGCATTTT	CASKGRQGSQPQHF	TRBJ1-5	.	TRBV28	.
TGTGCCAGCAGCTACACCGGGACTCTGGAGACCCAGTACTTC	CASSYTGTLETQYF	TRBJ2-5	.	TRBV5-6	.
TGCGCCAGCAGTCACGGCACTGAAGCTTTCTTT	CASSHGTEAFF	TRBJ1-1	.	TRBV23-1	.
TGCAGCGTTGAAGAAACAGGGAACACTGAAGCTTTCTTT	CSVEETGNTEAFF	TRBJ1-1	.	TRBV29-1	.
TGCGCCAGCAGCTTAGCCCCGGACAGGACGGTTGGCTACACCTTC	CASSLAPDRTVGYTF	TRBJ1-2	.	TRBV5-1	TRBD1
TGTGCCAGCAGCGACGGAGGTAGCGGGGGGTCAGAGCTGGAGACCCAGTACTTC	CASSDGGSGGSELETQYF	TRBJ2-5	once	TRBV5-5	TRBD2
TGTGCCTGTAAAATAGGACATTCGCAAGAGACCCAGTACTTC	CACKIGHSQETQYF	TRBJ2-5	.	TRBV30	.
TGTGCCAGCAGTGAAGCGAGGCAGTACACTGAAGCTTTCTTT	CASSEARQYTEAFF	TRBJ1-1	once	TRBV2	.
TGTGCCAGTAGAGGGCAGGGAAACACTGAAGCTTTCTTT	CASRGQGNTEAFF	TRBJ1-1	.	TRBV19	.
TGTGCCAGCAGCTTAGGCGGAGGATGGACTGAAGCTTTCTTT	CASSLGGGWTEAFF	TRBJ1-1	once	TRBV11-2	.
TGTGCCAGCAGCGTAGGGGGGCAGCAAGAGACCCAGTACTTC	CASSVGGQQETQYF	TRBJ2-5	.	TRBV9	.
TGTGCCAGTAAAGCGGGACAGGGGACAAGCAATCAGCCCCAGCATTTT	CASKAGQGTSNQPQHF	TRBJ1-5	few	TRBV19	TRBD1
TGTGCCAGCAGCTTAATGTTTAGCGAGGAGGCCCAGTACTTC	CASSLMFSEEAQYF	TRBJ2-5	.	TRBV7-9	.
TGTGCCAGCTCACCCGGACAGGAAGCTAACTATGGCTACACCTTC	CASSPGQEANYGYTF	TRBJ1-2	.	TRBV18	TRBD1
TGTGCCAGTAGTATTAGACGGCGGGGAGTAGATACGCAGTATTTT	CASSIRRRGVDTQYF	TRBJ2-3	few	TRBV19	.
TGTGCCAGCAGTTCACCACCTACAGGGCTCCAGCATTTT	CASSSPPTGLQHF	TRBJ1-5	few	TRBV28	.
TGTGCCAGCAGCCAAGAATGGGCGGGGGCTTACAATGAGCAGTTCTTC	CASSQEWAGAYNEQFF	TRBJ2-1	.	TRBV4-2	.
TGTGCCAGCAGCTTAGTTCGGGACAGGGATTTTAATGAGCAGTTCTTC	CASSLVRDRDFNEQFF	TRBJ2-1	.	TRBV7-2	TRBD1
TGCGCCAGCAGCACCGAGGGACAGGGGGCTTGGGGCTACACCTTC	CASSTEGQGAWGYTF	TRBJ1-2	.	TRBV5-1	TRBD1
TGTGCCATCAGTGTGGGGGGTTTCCAAGAGACCCAGTACTTC	CAISVGGFQETQYF	TRBJ2-5	few	TRBV10-3	.